The 30 T cell receptor beta chains below all came from one sample that was sequenced in a study of blood T cell repertoires in COVID-19. TCRdb's table, derived via immunoSEQ multiplex PCR, lists solely in-frame clones and lacks some. The sample carries 200,000 to 300,000 clones, roughly four fifths recorded once. Sequencing input: peripheral blood. These receptors all stem from a woman older than 75 with acute or convalescent COVID-19.

CDR3 amino acids: CASTAGQLNTEAFF. The CDR3 DNA reads TGTGCCAGTACCGCGGGACAGTTGAACACTGAAGCTTTCTTT. The chain joins TRBV19 to TRBJ1-1; the match to TRBD1 covers 7 bases. Trimming took 7 bases from V and 0 from J; bases not matched to a gene: 5. Looked up from germline, CDR1 is LNHDA and CDR2 is SQIVND (reference sequence). CDR3 length equals 14 residues.

The chain recombines TRBV5-5 with TRBJ2-1; maybe TRBD2 (6 bases). CDR1 is SGHKS and CDR2 is YYEKEE in the germline V gene (reference sequence). The CDR3 consists of 15 residues. The V end was cut by 4 bases, the J end by 3 bases, with 14 bases between. The CDR3 bases are TGTGCCAGCAGCGCGGGACGCCTGAACTACAATGAGCAGTTCTTC. This translates into CASSAGRLNYNEQFF.

This clone occurred a few times. The rearrangement links TRBV4-2 to TRBJ2-3, with D possibly matching TRBD2 (5 bases). Germline lookup yields CDR1 LGHNA and CDR2 YNFKEQ. V gave up 4 bases and J gave up 3 bases, with 11 bases separating them. The CDR3 runs to 14 residues. In DNA, the CDR3 is TGTGCCAGCAGCCCAACGGGATTAACAGATACGCAGTATTTT. Translated: CASSPTGLTDTQYF.

The CDR3 region is CASSPATYEQYF. The CDR3 bases are TGTGCCAGCTCACCCGCGACCTACGAGCAGTACTTC. This chain links TRBV18 with TRBJ2-7; D uncertain. This CDR3 contains 12 residues. V lost 3 bases and J lost 2, with 5 bases in between. Germline CDR1 is KGHSH and CDR2 is LQKENI.

A remark on this clone: Mismatch with germline at one junction end may stem from a read error. This chain connects TRBV2 to TRBJ2-1, with 8 bases matching TRBD2. CDR3 length: 10 residues. Germline loops: CDR1 SNHLY, CDR2 FYNNEI. The CDR3 DNA is TGTGCCAGCAGGCAGCGGGAGAGCATCTTC. As protein: CASRQRESIF.

The V call is TRBV4-2, the J call TRBJ2-1; D is possibly TRBD2 (5 bases). This CDR3 is 16 amino acids long. V was pared by 1 base and J by 0 bases, with 10 bases between. CDR1 LGHNA and CDR2 YNFKEQ come from the germline V gene. Written as DNA, the CDR3 is TGTGCCAGCAGCCAAGTCCCCGGGAACTCCTACAATGAGCAGTTCTTC. It codes for CASSQVPGNSYNEQFF.

This chain connects TRBV5-1 to TRBJ1-3, with 8 bases aligning to TRBD1. Trimming cost V 4 bases and J 4 bases; bases outside gene matches: 4. CDR1 SGHRS and CDR2 YFSETQ come from the germline V gene. The CDR3 has 14 amino acids. CDR3 sequence reads: CASSPDRVGNTIYF. The CDR3 DNA sequence: TGCGCCAGCAGCCCGGACAGGGTCGGAAACACCATATATTTT.

This chain uses TRBV7-2 with TRBJ1-2, with 8 bases aligning to TRBD1. The CDR3 is 13 residues long. Germline loops: CDR1 SGHTA, CDR2 FQGNSA. V trimming: 4 bases; J trimming: 4 bases; junction bases outside the gene matches: 2. In nucleotides, the CDR3 is TGTGCCAGCAGCTGGACAGGGAGCTATGGCTACACCTTC. The encoded protein is CASSWTGSYGYTF.

DNA for the CDR3: TGTGCCAGCAGCGGTTACGGACAGGGGGCTTTGGACTATGGCTACACCTTC. This sequence encodes CASSGYGQGALDYGYTF. The chain couples TRBV7-9 to TRBJ1-2; 11 bases are a match to TRBD1. The germline gives CDR1 SEHNR, CDR2 FQNEAQ (reference sequence). V lost 5 bases to trimming and J lost 3 bases; unmatched junction nucleotides: 11. The CDR3 length is 17 residues.

This CDR3 is CASIRGQGGTEAFF. The CDR3 nucleotides are TGTGCCAGCATCCGCGGACAGGGAGGAACTGAAGCTTTCTTT. The V and J genes are TRBV2 and TRBJ1-1, with 8 positions matching TRBD1. Germline trimming cut 7 bases from V and 5 bases from J; bases unmatched to any gene: 9. CDR1 SNHLY and CDR2 FYNNEI come from the germline V gene. This CDR3 is 14 amino acids long.

The J gene is TRBJ2-1, the V gene TRBV27; the D gene is possibly TRBD2 (6 bases). The CDR3 consists of 16 residues. Per the germline V gene, CDR1 is MNHEY and CDR2 is SMNVEV (reference sequence). V was trimmed by 3 bases and J by 3 bases, leaving 15 bases between them. As DNA, the CDR3 is TGTGCCAGCAGTTTGGGCGCGGGGAGCCTCTACAATGAGCAGTTCTTC. Translated: CASSLGAGSLYNEQFF.

The V call is TRBV12-3 or TRBV12-4, the J call TRBJ2-3; perhaps TRBD1 as D (6 bases). This CDR3 has 11 residues. The V end was cut by 6 bases, the J end by 7 bases, with 8 bases between. The CDR3: CASRGGYTQYF. CDR3 nucleotide sequence: TGTGCCAGCAGAGGGGGATATACGCAGTATTTT.

Remarks on this clone: This sample includes further DNA sequences coding for the same CDR3. The chain couples TRBV15 to TRBJ1-5, with D maybe TRBD1 (5 bases). Per the germline V gene, CDR1 is LNHNV and CDR2 is YYDKDF (reference sequence). The CDR3 loop spans 15 amino acids. V was clipped by 5 bases and J by 0 bases, with 11 bases between them. As DNA, the CDR3 is TGTGCCACCAGCCGCGGCGGGGGTAGCAATCAGCCCCAGCATTTT. Protein sequence: CATSRGGGSNQPQHF.

V is TRBV5-1 and J is TRBJ1-1, with 7 nucleotides matching TRBD1. The V segment lost 5 bases and the J segment 4 bases; nucleotides outside the gene matches: 8. CDR1 and CDR2 (germline): SGHRS, YFSETQ. The CDR3 is 14 amino acids. As DNA, the CDR3 is TGCGCCAGCAGATGGGTGCAGGGGGGCACTGAAGCTTTCTTT. Translated: CASRWVQGGTEAFF.

This sequence joins TRBV11-2 and TRBJ2-2; no clear D. CDR1 SGHAT and CDR2 FQNNGV come from the germline V gene. The CDR3 sequence is 16 residues long. V was clipped by 1 base and J by 2 bases, with 11 bases between them. CDR3 protein: CASSLVGGGNTGELFF. DNA of the CDR3: TGTGCCAGCAGCTTAGTCGGTGGCGGAAACACCGGGGAGCTGTTTTTT.

The V and J genes are TRBV7-9 and TRBJ1-1, with 10 bases matching TRBD1. The CDR3 runs 15 residues. V was pared by 5 bases and J by 0 bases, with 3 bases of the junction left unmatched. Germline-derived CDR1 and CDR2 are SEHNR and FQNEAQ (reference sequence). DNA for the CDR3: TGTGCCAGCAGCCCAGGGACAGGGGTGAACACTGAAGCTTTCTTT. Translating it yields CASSPGTGVNTEAFF.

The chain is built from TRBV6-2 or TRBV6-3 and TRBJ2-7, with 10 bases matching TRBD1. The CDR3 sequence is 15 residues long. Germline trimming cut 5 bases from V and 7 bases from J; bases unmatched to any gene: 11. Per germline, CDR1 MNHEY and CDR2 SVGEGT. The DNA for the CDR3 is TGTGCCAGCAGTCCACCGGGACAGGGGCCTCAAGAGCAGTACTTC. Translated: CASSPPGQGPQEQYF.

V gene TRBV6-1 combines with J gene TRBJ2-3, with TRBD2 matching 7 bases. The V segment lost 2 bases and the J segment 0 bases; nucleotides outside the gene matches: 8. Germline assignment: CDR1 MNHNS and CDR2 SASEGT. The CDR3 sequence is 17 residues long. The CDR3 bases are TGTGCCAGCAGTGAAATTTCTCGGGGGGATAGCACAGATACGCAGTATTTT. Its protein product is CASSEISRGDSTDTQYF.

In this sample, this clone turned up a few times. This chain connects TRBV7-2 to TRBJ1-2, with 7 nucleotides matching TRBD1. The CDR3 has 14 residues. The V gene end was trimmed by 1 base and the J gene end by 4 bases; junction bases not matched to a gene: 3. In germline, CDR1 is SGHTA, CDR2 FQGNSA. The DNA for the CDR3 is TGTGCCAGCAGCTTAGTGGAGGGGGCCTATGGCTACACCTTC. It specifies CASSLVEGAYGYTF.

This clone was recorded a few times. This sequence joins TRBV18 and TRBJ2-1; the match to TRBD2 covers 9 bases. This CDR3 spans 18 amino acids. The junction had 17 bases not matched to a gene; V was cut back by 3 bases and J by 8 bases. Per the germline V gene, CDR1 is KGHSH and CDR2 is LQKENI. The CDR3 DNA is TGTGCCAGCTCACCGCGTATGGCGGGAGGGCCCTCAAGCGATGAGCAGTTCTTC. Protein sequence: CASSPRMAGGPSSDEQFF.

The V call is TRBV9, the J call TRBJ1-1; TRBD1 matches 9 bases. Germline trimming cut 4 bases from V and 4 bases from J; bases unmatched to any gene: 5. Germline V CDR1 and CDR2: SGDLS, YYNGEE. The CDR3 length is 14 residues. CDR3 nucleotides: TGTGCCAGCAGCCTAGAGACAGGGGGCACTGAAGCTTTCTTT. Amino acids: CASSLETGGTEAFF.

The chain employs TRBV7-2 and TRBJ2-2, with no clear D. CDR3 length equals 16 residues. Looked up from germline, CDR1 is SGHTA and CDR2 is FQGNSA. Between the trimmed V and J ends, which lost 1 base and 1 base, there was a span of 10 bases. The CDR3 sequence is CASSLGAVQNTGELFF. Here the CDR3 DNA reads TGTGCCAGCAGCTTAGGGGCAGTCCAGAACACCGGGGAGCTGTTTTTT.

J is TRBJ2-3 and V is TRBV7-2; 12 nucleotides agree with TRBD2. V lost 1 base to trimming and J lost 0 bases; unmatched junction nucleotides: 5. This CDR3 region has 18 residues. Germline assignment: CDR1 SGHTA and CDR2 FQGNSA. In nucleotides, the CDR3 is TGTGCCAGCAGCTTAGAACTAGCGGGGGGCCTAAGCACAGATACGCAGTATTTT. It codes for CASSLELAGGLSTDTQYF.

The V call is TRBV7-2, the J call TRBJ2-7; D may be TRBD1 (7 bases). The germline gives CDR1 SGHTA, CDR2 FQGNSA. The V gene lost 5 bases and the J gene lost 6 bases, with 17 bases spanning the gap. CDR3 length: 14 amino acids. The CDR3 protein is CASSDRQGLSEQYF. For the CDR3, the DNA is TGTGCCAGCAGCGATCGACAGGGACTTTCCGAGCAGTACTTC.

This sequence joins TRBV18 and TRBJ2-1; D not resolved. CDR3 length equals 17 residues. Germline lookup yields CDR1 KGHSH and CDR2 LQKENI. Trimming cost V 0 bases and J 2 bases, with 14 bases left between them. CDR3 DNA: TGTGCCAGCTCACCACCGTTTCGGCAGGTACCCTACAATGAGCAGTTCTTC. Amino acids: CASSPPFRQVPYNEQFF.

CDR3 sequence reads: CARAWGGSSYEQYF. For the CDR3, the DNA is TGTGCCAGGGCGTGGGGGGGGAGCTCCTACGAGCAGTACTTC. This chain uses TRBV21-1 with TRBJ2-7; whether TRBD2, the table's D call, matches the DNA was not checked. TRBV21-1 represents a pseudogene. The CDR3 runs 14 residues.

The V call is TRBV28, the J call TRBJ1-6, with TRBD1 matching 9 bases. The CDR3 has 17 amino acids. V lost 7 bases to trimming and J lost 9 bases; unmatched junction nucleotides: 16. Looked up from germline, CDR1 is MDHEN and CDR2 is SYDVKM. CDR3 sequence: CASKVHTGTGSSSPLHF. The CDR3 DNA reads as TGTGCCAGCAAAGTACATACTGGGACAGGGAGTTCTTCACCCCTCCACTTT.

This chain uses TRBV19 with TRBJ2-7; 9 positions match TRBD2. This CDR3 region has 12 residues. V lost 7 bases to trimming and J lost 6 bases; unmatched junction nucleotides: 4. In germline, CDR1 is LNHDA, CDR2 SQIVND (reference sequence). CDR3 in amino acids: CASTQTSGEQYF. In DNA form, the CDR3 reads TGTGCCAGTACCCAGACTAGCGGCGAGCAGTACTTC.

V usage is TRBV5-4 and J usage is TRBJ2-5, with 8 positions matching TRBD2. The CDR3 covers 16 residues. V lost 0 bases to trimming and J lost 4 bases; unmatched junction nucleotides: 8. Germline CDR1 is SGHNT and CDR2 is YYREEE (reference sequence). The CDR3 nucleotides are TGTGCCAGCAGCTTGGCAATCGGGAGGGGTCGAGAGACCCAGTACTTC. Translating it yields CASSLAIGRGRETQYF.

This clone was seen more than once but under ten times. The J gene is TRBJ1-3, the V gene TRBV7-2, with D possibly being TRBD1 (5 bases). V shed 4 bases and J shed 2 bases, with 15 bases lying between them. The CDR3 has 16 amino acids. CDR1 SGHTA and CDR2 FQGNSA come from the germline V gene. The CDR3 nucleotides read TGTGCCAGCAGCTATATCAGGGAGGCGGCTGGAAACACCATATATTTT. Translating it yields CASSYIREAAGNTIYF.